What follows are 6 T cell receptor beta chains derived from one specimen sequenced in a study of T cells in Graves' hyperthyroidism and ophthalmopathy. The source material, RNA transcripts, was used to amplify TCR beta CDR3 regions. The study used the HTBI primer set for a first-round RT-PCR of the TCR CDR3. Each CDR3 protein is one row after TCRdb ran MiXCR on the multiplex PCR reads. The profile shows about 590,000 distinct CDR3 sequences, 15% to 19% of them singletons. Sample: blood. Receptors were obtained from a woman in her twenties or thirties with Graves' hyperthyroidism.

This clonotype was picked up many times. A read error is likely, as this CDR3 ends without the conserved phenylalanine or tryptophan. The rearrangement links TRBV20-1 to TRBJ2-7; 8 nucleotides line up with TRBD1. The CDR3 covers 14 residues. V lost 6 bases to trimming and J lost 2 bases; unmatched junction nucleotides: 9. Germline CDR1 and CDR2: DFQATT and SNEGSKA (reference sequence). The CDR3 here is CSAIRQGRTYEQYL. CDR3 DNA sequence: TGCAGTGCGATCCGACAGGGGAGGACCTACGAGCAGTACCTC.

This rearrangement joins TRBV27 to TRBJ1-6; D is unclear. The germline gives CDR1 MNHEY, CDR2 SMNVEV (reference sequence). V was trimmed by 5 bases and J by 7 bases, leaving 15 bases between them. The CDR3 has 15 residues. CDR3 in amino acids: CASSVQRPGNSPLHF. In DNA form, the CDR3 reads TGTGCCAGCAGTGTCCAGAGACCGGGGAATTCACCCCTCCACTTT.

This clonotype was seen at least ten times. V usage is TRBV5-1 and J usage is TRBJ2-7; D remains unclear. The ends were cut back, 0 bases at V and 6 bases at J, with 10 bases in the middle. The CDR3 contains 13 residues. CDR1 and CDR2 (germline): SGHRS, YFSETQ. Here the CDR3 DNA reads TGCGCCAGCAGCTTGGATAGGCCTTCCGAGCAGTACTTC. It codes for CASSLDRPSEQYF.

V is TRBV7-6 and J is TRBJ2-7; D remains unclear. Trimming took off 5 bases at V and 0 bases at J, with 11 bases between the two ends. The germline gives CDR1 SGHVS, CDR2 FNYEAQ. The CDR3 consists of 14 residues. This CDR3 reads CASSPVPSSYEQYF. In DNA, the CDR3 is TGTGCCAGCAGCCCCGTTCCCTCCTCCTACGAGCAGTACTTC.

This clonotype was counted at least ten times. The rearrangement joins TRBV2 to TRBJ1-5, with a possible D match to TRBD1 (6 bases). CDR1 is SNHLY, CDR2 FYNNEI, per germline. The CDR3 loop spans 14 amino acids. The germline V and J ends were trimmed by 6 bases and 5 bases, with 14 bases remaining between them. The CDR3 protein is CASRLTGWDQPQHF. Written as DNA, the CDR3 is TGTGCCAGCAGGTTGACAGGTTGGGATCAGCCCCAGCATTTT.

The chain links TRBV18 to TRBJ2-1; 8 nucleotides match TRBD2. The germline V gene encodes CDR1 KGHSH and CDR2 LQKENI. The CDR3 has 16 residues. V lost 4 bases, J lost 1 base, and 6 bases stayed unmatched. The CDR3 nucleotides read TGTGCCAGCTCACGCGGAAGCGGGAGTTCCTACAATGAGCAGTTCTTC. Translating gives CASSRGSGSSYNEQFF. Supplemented by reference TRBV18 and TRBJ2-1, the full variable domain reads NAGVMQNPRHLVRRRGQEARLRCSPMKGHSHVYWYRQLPEEGLKFMVYLQKENIIDESGMPKERFSAEFPKEGPSILRIQQVVRGDSAAYFCASSRGSGSSYNEQFFGPGTRLTVL.